Below, 17 T cell receptor beta chains from the same sample are listed, as sequenced in a study of spatial heterogeneity in lung cancer (dated by TCRdb to about 2019). What the authors observed across the whole study: The tumor nonsynonymous mutation count correlated with the number of expanded intratumoral alpha and beta TCRs.

Their cognate antigens are unknown. Per the publication, the time point label means: sample taken at primary tumor resection. The library was prepared using 5' RACE. Sequencing relied on a NextSeq 500. TCRdb passed the public sequencing reads through fastp at Q25 and MiXCR, retaining productive beta sequences. All rows with the same CDR3 protein become a single entry with the most common DNA and genes. This sample lists about 17,000 distinct CDR3 sequences; 6% to 6.5% were detected once. The ten top clones hold under 7% of the sample. Sequenced material: lung tumor tissue, taken at surgery. The receptors shown here come from a male donor with early-stage non-small cell lung cancer.

This clonotype is medium-sized by share. Being off target in a library aimed at alpha chains, this beta chain has a size of little meaning. V is TRBV4-1 and J is TRBJ1-1, with no clear D. V was shortened by 4 bases and J by 1 base, with 13 bases between the two germline ends. The CDR3 sequence is 15 residues long. From germline, CDR1 is MGHRA and CDR2 YSYEKL. The DNA of the CDR3 is TGCGCCAGCAGCCCAGGTAACAAGAAGAACACTGAAGCTTTCTTT. Residues: CASSPGNKKNTEAFF.

This clonotype qualifies as medium-sized. Within a library made for alpha chains, this beta chain is off target, and its count is uninformative. This sequence joins TRBV6-1 and TRBJ1-2; 8 positions match TRBD1. The CDR3 totals 13 residues. The V segment lost 7 bases and the J segment 7 bases; nucleotides outside the gene matches: 8. CDR1 and CDR2 from the germline V gene are MNHNS and SASEGT. As DNA, the CDR3 is TGTGCCAGCACCCCCGGACAGGGACGTGGCTACACCTTC. This codes for CASTPGQGRGYTF.

This clonotype showed up many times. Because this beta chain is a stray read in a library intended to capture alpha chains, its abundance should not be given much weight. The rearrangement links TRBV6-5 to TRBJ1-6; D remains unclear. The germline V gene encodes CDR1 MNHEY and CDR2 SVGAGI. The germline V and J ends were trimmed by 0 bases and 1 base, with 7 bases remaining between them. CDR3 length: 16 residues. The CDR3 protein is CASSYSVWSYNSPLHF. For the CDR3, the DNA is TGTGCCAGCAGTTACTCCGTATGGTCCTATAATTCACCCCTCCACTTT.

The table lists this clonotype with many counts. This beta chain is an off-target read within a library intended for alpha chains, so its frequency means little. The J gene is TRBJ1-1, the V gene TRBV12-5; 7 bases match TRBD1. The CDR3 totals 14 residues. CDR1 LGHNT and CDR2 FRNRAP come from the germline V gene. With V trimmed by 11 bases and J by 1 base, 10 bases remained unmatched. The CDR3 region is CAGRDRAKNTEAFF. The CDR3, as DNA: TGTGCTGGCCGCGACAGGGCGAAGAACACTGAAGCTTTCTTT.

By share of the sample, this clonotype is medium-sized (0.01 to 0.1%). For a library built for alpha chains, this beta chain is a stray read; little rests on its size. The J gene is TRBJ2-1, the V gene TRBV11-2; 9 bases agree with TRBD1. There are 14 residues in the CDR3. Germline values: CDR1 SGHAT, CDR2 FQNNGV. V shed 7 bases, J shed 8 bases, and the junction held 9 bases outside the gene matches. CDR3 amino acids: CASKAGQGFDEQFF. The DNA for the CDR3 is TGTGCCAGCAAAGCGGGACAGGGCTTTGATGAGCAGTTCTTC.

In regard to this clonotype: Found in a library prepared for alpha chains, this beta chain is an off-target read, and its abundance has little meaning. V usage is TRBV7-2 and J usage is TRBJ2-7; D is uncertain. Between the trimmed V and J ends, which lost 5 bases and 5 bases, there was a span of 13 bases. The CDR3 consists of 13 residues. Germline V gene sequence: CDR1 SGHTA, CDR2 FQGNSA. The CDR3 spells CASSRSAKDEQYF. The CDR3 DNA reads as TGTGCCAGCAGCCGCAGCGCGAAAGACGAGCAGTACTTC.

The table lists this clonotype with many counts. The library was designed around alpha chains, so this beta chain is a stray read whose abundance carries little weight. The chain is built from TRBV7-2 and TRBJ1-3; 8 bases map to TRBD1. The V gene end was trimmed by 5 bases and the J gene end by 0 bases; junction bases not matched to a gene: 3. Germline assignment: CDR1 SGHTA and CDR2 FQGNSA. CDR3 length: 15 residues. CDR3 amino acids: CASSHDRGSGNTIYF. CDR3 bases: TGTGCCAGCAGCCATGACAGGGGCTCTGGAAACACCATATATTTT. The whole variable domain, filled in from reference TRBV7-2 and TRBJ1-3, reads GAGVSQSPSNKVTEKGKDVELRCDPISGHTALYWYRQSLGQGLEFLIYFQGNSAPDKSGLPSDRFSAERTGGSVSTLTIQRTQQEDSAVYLCASSHDRGSGNTIYFGEGSWLTVV.

The table lists this clonotype with many counts. This beta chain was picked up by a library intended for alpha chains and is off target, so its count carries little meaning. The chain carries TRBV5-1 and TRBJ2-5; D might be TRBD1 or TRBD2, each matching 5 bases. Germline V gene sequence: CDR1 SGHRS, CDR2 YFSETQ. V was clipped by 0 bases and J by 5 bases, with 14 bases between them. The CDR3 is 15 amino acids. As DNA, the CDR3 is TGCGCCAGCAGCTTGGTAAGGGACCCAAAGGAGACCCAGTACTTC. Residues: CASSLVRDPKETQYF. The variable domain in full, with the rest retrieved from reference TRBV5-1 and TRBJ2-5, is KAGVTQTPRYLIKTRGQQVTLSCSPISGHRSVSWYQQTPGQGLQFLFEYFSETQRNKGNFPGRFSGRQFSNSRSEMNVSTLELGDSALYLCASSLVRDPKETQYFGPGTRLLVL.

This clonotype showed up many times. This beta chain is a stray read from a library made for alpha chains; its abundance is not meaningful. The chain links TRBV20-1 to TRBJ2-1; 8 nucleotides agree with TRBD2. The CDR3 loop spans 14 amino acids. Germline CDR1 is DFQATT and CDR2 is SNEGSKA (reference sequence). Trimming removed 1 base from V and 7 bases from J; junction bases left unmatched: 6. CDR3 sequence (DNA): TGCAGTGCTAGAGCAGCGGGAGAGGGGAATGAGCAGTTCTTC. It encodes CSARAAGEGNEQFF.

This clonotype has at least ten counts. Since it is a stray read in a library aimed at alpha chains, this beta chain has a size that is not meaningful. The rearrangement links TRBV4-1 to TRBJ1-6, with a tentative D call TRBD1 (5 bases). V was shortened by 1 base and J by 8 bases, with 27 bases between the two germline ends. This CDR3 spans 20 amino acids. Germline CDR1 MGHRA, CDR2 YSYEKL. Written as DNA, the CDR3 is TGCGCCAGCAGCCAAGCCGATCCCAGGTCCCAGATTGGGGGAGATTCACCCCTCCACTTT. This codes for CASSQADPRSQIGGDSPLHF.

This clonotype has ten or more counts. This beta chain is off target for a library built for alpha chains, so its abundance means little. The chain has TRBV6-6 and TRBJ2-5, with D hard to call. Trimming shortened V by 0 bases and J by 2 bases, and 16 bases separated the two germline ends. The CDR3 totals 17 residues. Germline V gene data show CDR1 as MNHNY and CDR2 as SVGAGI (reference sequence). CDR3 protein: CASSYSPFHNGQETQYF. The CDR3 nucleotides read TGTGCCAGCAGTTACTCTCCTTTCCACAATGGGCAAGAGACCCAGTACTTC.

This clonotype was recorded many times. The library was prepared for alpha chains; this beta chain is a stray read, so its frequency means little. V usage is TRBV6-2 or TRBV6-3 and J usage is TRBJ2-2; the D is unclear. Between the trimmed V and J ends, which lost 5 bases and 1 base, there was a span of 8 bases. The CDR3 loop spans 14 amino acids. Germline-derived CDR1 and CDR2 are MNHEY and SVGEGT. DNA for the CDR3: TGTGCCAGCAGTGAAAATTGGAACACCGGGGAGCTGTTTTTT. The encoded protein is CASSENWNTGELFF.

In this sample, this clonotype turned up many times. A library made for alpha chains picked up this beta chain off target, so its size means little. The genes are TRBV5-1 and TRBJ2-1; 12 bases align to TRBD2. With V trimmed by 4 bases and J by 7 bases, 3 bases remained unmatched. Germline CDR1 SGHRS, CDR2 YFSETQ. The CDR3 runs to 14 residues. This CDR3 reads CASSPGLAGNEQFF. The CDR3 DNA reads TGCGCCAGCAGCCCCGGACTAGCGGGGAATGAGCAGTTCTTC. Complete variable domain (other parts from reference TRBV5-1 and TRBJ2-1): KAGVTQTPRYLIKTRGQQVTLSCSPISGHRSVSWYQQTPGQGLQFLFEYFSETQRNKGNFPGRFSGRQFSNSRSEMNVSTLELGDSALYLCASSPGLAGNEQFFGPGTRLTVL.

This clonotype showed up many times. Found in a library prepared for alpha chains, this beta chain is an off-target read, and its abundance has little meaning. This chain uses TRBV20-1 with TRBJ2-1; 8 bases are a match to TRBD2. Germline-derived CDR1 and CDR2 are DFQATT and SNEGSKA (reference sequence). This CDR3 has 16 amino acids. Trimming took 2 bases from V and 4 from J; bases not matched to a gene: 10. CDR3 nucleotides: TGCAGTGCTAGAAACGCGGGGGGCGACTCGTACAATGAGCAGTTCTTC. Its translation: CSARNAGGDSYNEQFF.

At least ten counts were recorded for this clonotype. The library was prepared for alpha chains; this beta chain is a stray read, so its frequency means little. The V call is TRBV25-1, the J call TRBJ1-5; maybe TRBD1 (6 bases). This CDR3 spans 17 amino acids. V dropped 3 bases and J dropped 0 bases, with 15 bases sitting between them. Germline CDR1 reads MGHDK; CDR2 reads SYGVNS. This CDR3 is CASSEVKGGHSNQPQHF. CDR3 sequence (DNA): TGTGCCAGCAGTGAGGTTAAGGGGGGTCATAGCAATCAGCCCCAGCATTTT.

This clonotype was seen repeatedly, ten times or more. The library was designed around alpha chains, so this beta chain is a stray read whose abundance carries little weight. The rearrangement links TRBV20-1 to TRBJ2-7; 8 bases align to TRBD1. Germline V gene lookup returns CDR1 DFQATT and CDR2 SNEGSKA (reference sequence). With V trimmed by 3 bases and J by 3 bases, 4 bases remained unmatched. The CDR3 consists of 13 residues. Here the CDR3 reads CSASGQGYYEQYF. The CDR3 region has the DNA TGCAGTGCTAGCGGACAGGGTTACTACGAGCAGTACTTC.

This clonotype was seen ten or more times. Within a library made for alpha chains, this beta chain is off target, and its count is uninformative. This rearrangement joins TRBV12-3 or TRBV12-4 to TRBJ2-5; TRBD1 is a possible D gene (6 bases). Trimming pared 5 bases from V and 4 bases from J, leaving 8 bases between. This CDR3 region has 12 residues. CDR3 in amino acids: CASSPGAETQYF. The DNA for the CDR3 is TGTGCCAGCAGTCCAGGGGCAGAGACCCAGTACTTC.